These 13 T cell receptor beta chains originate from one sample sequenced in a study of cytomegalovirus exposure and HLA in healthy donors. Primers for the PCR totalled 60 Vbeta and 13 Jbeta. Produced via immunoSEQ multiplex PCR; TCRdb's table is partial and in-frame only. Counted here are approximately 190,000 clones, roughly 81% occurring once; the ten biggest clones make up over 2%. The sequenced sample consisted of PBMCs. The source is a woman in her 30s in good health and CMV-seropositive.

The chain combines TRBV27 with TRBJ2-5; a possible D gene is TRBD1 (6 bases). Germline CDR1 is MNHEY and CDR2 is SMNVEV (reference sequence). The CDR3 covers 14 residues. With 4 bases removed from V and 3 bases from J, the gap between germline ends came to 12 bases. In DNA, the CDR3 is TGTGCCAGCAGTTGGATCAGGGGTGAAGAGACCCAGTACTTC. Translation: CASSWIRGEETQYF.

The chain combines TRBV15 with TRBJ1-5; D may be TRBD1 (5 bases). The CDR3 has 17 residues. V lost 3 bases, J lost 0 bases, and 15 bases lay in between. Germline CDR1 and CDR2: LNHNV and YYDKDF (reference sequence). CDR3 protein: CATSRDGGSYSNQPQHF. CDR3 DNA: TGTGCCACCAGCAGGGACGGGGGAAGCTATAGCAATCAGCCCCAGCATTTT. Using reference TRBV15 and TRBJ1-5 for the parts outside the CDR3, the full variable domain is DAMVIQNPRYQVTQFGKPVTLSCSQTLNHNVMYWYQQKSSQAPKLLFHYYDKDFNNEADTPDNFQSRRPNTSFCFLDIRSPGLGDTAMYLCATSRDGGSYSNQPQHFGDGTRLSIL.

This chain links TRBV27 with TRBJ2-7, with a weak D call TRBD2 (6 bases). The CDR3 consists of 15 residues. The germline CDR1 and CDR2 sequences are MNHEY and SMNVEV (reference sequence). V gave up 8 bases and J gave up 1 base, with 18 bases separating them. The CDR3 reads CASGPRRAGSYEQYF. CDR3 in DNA: TGTGCCAGCGGGCCAAGGAGGGCTGGATCCTACGAGCAGTACTTC.

In its sample, this clone was seen a few times. The genes are TRBV15 and TRBJ2-5; D unresolved. Per the germline V gene, CDR1 is LNHNV and CDR2 is YYDKDF (reference sequence). Trimming cost V 0 bases and J 5 bases, with 4 bases left between them. This CDR3 contains 12 residues. The CDR3, as DNA: TGTGCCACCAGCAGAGATACTGAGACCCAGTACTTC. Residues: CATSRDTETQYF.

This chain uses TRBV19 with TRBJ2-5, with TRBD1 identical over 10 bases. The CDR3 is 17 amino acids. CDR1 is LNHDA, CDR2 SQIVND, per germline (reference sequence). The J segment lost 4 bases and the V segment lost 4 bases, leaving 12 bases of the junction unmatched. DNA of the CDR3: TGTGCCAGTAGTAAAATACATCCGGGACAGGGGAGAGAGACCCAGTACTTC. It is translated as CASSKIHPGQGRETQYF.

This clone was observed once. V and J are TRBV29-1 and TRBJ1-2; 7 nucleotides match TRBD1. The germline CDR1 and CDR2 sequences are SQVTM and ANQGSEA. This CDR3 spans 13 amino acids. V dropped 6 bases and J dropped 2; count of bases not matched to a gene: 6. The CDR3 here is CSVSGTENYGYTF. In nucleotides, the CDR3 is TGCAGCGTCTCCGGGACAGAGAACTATGGCTACACCTTC.

J is TRBJ2-7 and V is TRBV6-6; TRBD1 might be the D (7 bases). Trimming pared 2 bases from V and 2 bases from J, leaving 13 bases between. The germline V gene encodes CDR1 MNHNY and CDR2 SVGAGI (reference sequence). This CDR3 comprises 15 residues. The CDR3 is CASSYGGTDPYEQYF. The CDR3 nucleotides read TGTGCCAGCAGTTACGGCGGGACAGACCCCTACGAGCAGTACTTC.

The J gene is TRBJ1-5, the V gene TRBV27; TRBD1 might be the D (5 bases). Germline loops: CDR1 MNHEY, CDR2 SMNVEV (reference sequence). The CDR3 is made up of 12 amino acids. The V end lost 7 bases, the J end lost 6 bases, and 10 bases lay between the germline ends. The CDR3 region has the DNA TGTGCCAGCACTCAGGGAGGTCAGCCCCAGCATTTT. Encoded protein: CASTQGGQPQHF.

The rearrangement joins TRBV7-9 to TRBJ2-6; the D is unclear. The CDR3 length is 16 residues. Germline V gives CDR1 SEHNR, CDR2 FQNEAQ (reference sequence). V lost 5 bases, J lost 0 bases, and 11 bases lay in between. The DNA of the CDR3 is TGTGCCAGCAGCCCGAGGAGTAGCTCTGGGGCCAACGTCCTGACTTTC. Translating gives CASSPRSSSGANVLTF.

This chain links TRBV5-5 with TRBJ1-5; D is possibly TRBD1 (5 bases). Trimming stripped 4 bases from V and 0 bases from J, with 17 bases between. CDR1 is SGHKS and CDR2 is YYEKEE in the germline V gene (reference sequence). The CDR3 extends over 17 amino acids. The chain's CDR3 is CASSQAGGDYSNQPQHF. The DNA for the CDR3 is TGTGCCAGCAGCCAGGCGGGAGGGGACTATAGCAATCAGCCCCAGCATTTT.

V and J are TRBV28 and TRBJ2-1; 8 positions match TRBD2. This CDR3 region has 16 residues. V shed 2 bases, J shed 3 bases, and the junction held 6 bases outside the gene matches. Per the germline V gene, CDR1 is MDHEN and CDR2 is SYDVKM. CDR3 sequence reads: CASSLPSGSGYNEQFF. The DNA of the CDR3 is TGTGCCAGCAGTTTACCGAGCGGGAGTGGCTACAATGAGCAGTTCTTC. The entire variable domain, with the rest obtained from reference TRBV28 and TRBJ2-1, is as follows: DVKVTQSSRYLVKRTGEKVFLECVQDMDHENMFWYRQDPGLGLRLIYFSYDVKMKEKGDIPEGYSVSREKKERFSLILESASTNQTSMYLCASSLPSGSGYNEQFFGPGTRLTVL.

The chain uses TRBV6-4 and TRBJ1-5; the D gene is possibly TRBD1 (5 bases). This CDR3 comprises 20 residues. Deletions cut 0 bases from V and 7 bases from J, with 28 bases between. Per the germline V gene, CDR1 is MRHNA and CDR2 is SNTAGT. The CDR3 region is CASSDSGLGSSQGIGQPQHF. CDR3 nucleotides: TGTGCCAGCAGTGACTCGGGTCTAGGTTCGAGTCAGGGTATAGGACAGCCCCAGCATTTT.

The rearrangement joins TRBV28 to TRBJ1-2; no definite D call. The CDR3 has 12 amino acids. Trimming took off 7 bases at V and 5 bases at J, with 11 bases between the two ends. Germline lookup yields CDR1 MDHEN and CDR2 SYDVKM. The CDR3 here is CASTDTGYGYTF. CDR3 coding DNA: TGTGCCAGCACCGACACGGGATATGGCTACACCTTC.